These 9 T cell receptor beta chains originate from one sample sequenced in a study of blood T cell repertoires in COVID-19. Clones were sequenced by immunoSEQ multiplex PCR, and TCRdb holds only the in-frame ones, with some missing. This repertoire shows around 300,000 clones, roughly 89% found once; its top ten account for approximately 2.2%. The specimen was peripheral blood. The receptors stem from a man in his fifties with acute or convalescent COVID-19.

The chain is built from TRBV18 and TRBJ2-3; a possible D gene is TRBD2 (5 bases). The germline V gene has CDR1 KGHSH and CDR2 LQKENI. Trimming removed 3 bases from V and 0 bases from J, with 10 bases in between. This CDR3 has 15 amino acids. The DNA of the CDR3 is TGTGCCAGCTCACCGGGAGCGTCTAGCACAGATACGCAGTATTTT. This sequence encodes CASSPGASSTDTQYF.

The V and J genes are TRBV9 and TRBJ1-5; TRBD1 matches at 7 bases. There are 14 residues in the CDR3. Germline V gene sequence: CDR1 SGDLS, CDR2 YYNGEE. Germline trimming cut 3 bases from V and 2 bases from J; bases unmatched to any gene: 2. CDR3 sequence (DNA): TGTGCCAGCAGCGCCAGGGGGGGCAATCAGCCCCAGCATTTT. This gives the protein CASSARGGNQPQHF.

This clone was observed a handful of times. The chain links TRBV7-3 to TRBJ2-2; 7 bases fit TRBD1. Germline trimming cut 5 bases from V and 0 bases from J; bases unmatched to any gene: 3. This CDR3 is 15 amino acids long. Per germline, CDR1 SGHTA and CDR2 FQGTGA. CDR3 residues: CASSATGPNTGELFF. In nucleotides, the CDR3 is TGTGCCAGCAGCGCGACAGGGCCGAACACCGGGGAGCTGTTTTTT.

The J gene is TRBJ2-5, the V gene TRBV19; TRBD2 matches at 8 bases. V shed 6 bases, J shed 2 bases, and the junction held 8 bases outside the gene matches. There are 15 residues in the CDR3. Germline lookup yields CDR1 LNHDA and CDR2 SQIVND (reference sequence). CDR3 residues: CASSPQRGPQETQYF. CDR3 nucleotide sequence: TGTGCCAGTAGCCCACAGCGGGGGCCGCAAGAGACCCAGTACTTC.

This sequence joins TRBV6-5 and TRBJ1-3; D uncertain. V was shortened by 4 bases and J by 0 bases, with 13 bases between the two germline ends. CDR3 length equals 16 residues. The germline CDR1 and CDR2 sequences are MNHEY and SVGAGI. Written as DNA, the CDR3 is TGTGCCAGCAGTTTCACTCGGGGTTACTCTGGAAACACCATATATTTT. Its translation is CASSFTRGYSGNTIYF.

This sequence joins TRBV27 and TRBJ2-7, with D possibly matching TRBD1 (6 bases). Germline assignment: CDR1 MNHEY and CDR2 SMNVEV (reference sequence). The ends were cut back, 2 bases at V and 5 bases at J, with 10 bases in the middle. This CDR3 is 13 amino acids long. CDR3 loop: CASSLGRGHEQYF. CDR3 nucleotides: TGTGCCAGCAGTTTAGGCAGGGGCCACGAGCAGTACTTC.

The rearrangement links TRBV9 to TRBJ1-5; maybe TRBD1 (5 bases). The CDR3 length is 14 residues. The V end was cut by 0 bases, the J end by 6 bases, with 10 bases between. Germline CDR1 is SGDLS and CDR2 is YYNGEE. In DNA, the CDR3 is TGTGCCAGCAGCGTAGGGGGGGAGGTTCAGCCCCAGCATTTT. Its translation is CASSVGGEVQPQHF.

The chain employs TRBV7-9 and TRBJ2-2; 12 bases line up with TRBD2. There are 15 residues in the CDR3. Germline assignment: CDR1 SEHNR and CDR2 FQNEAQ (reference sequence). J was trimmed by 6 bases and V by 4 bases; bases with no gene match: 3. Here the CDR3 reads CASSSRTSGAGELFF. CDR3 DNA: TGTGCCAGCAGCTCCCGGACTAGCGGGGCCGGGGAGCTGTTTTTT. Full variable domain (rest looked up from reference TRBV7-9 and TRBJ2-2): DTGVSQNPRHKITKRGQNVTFRCDPISEHNRLYWYRQTLGQGPEFLTYFQNEAQLEKSRLLSDRFSAERPKGSFSTLEIQRTEQGDSAMYLCASSSRTSGAGELFFGEGSRLTVL.

The table lists this clone with a few counts. This chain uses TRBV19 with TRBJ1-1; 8 bases map to TRBD1. CDR1 is LNHDA and CDR2 is SQIVND in the germline V gene (reference sequence). J lost 6 bases, V lost 6 bases, and 6 bases had no gene match. CDR3 length equals 13 residues. The CDR3 region is CASSDQGAAEAFF. For the CDR3, the DNA is TGTGCCAGTAGCGATCAGGGGGCCGCTGAAGCTTTCTTT.